This T cell receptor beta chain was sequenced in a study of Ad26.COV2.S vaccination and SARS-CoV-2 variants. The study, taken as a whole, reports: Possible underestimation of total T cell responses by the TCR breadth and depth analyses was noted.

Regarding treatment: 15 to 20 received Ad26.COV2.S at low or high dose, single or two shots; 5 received placebo; per-sample allocation not given. The investigators took samples on day 63 after the first vaccine or placebo injection. TCRdb's table, derived via immunoSEQ multiplex PCR, lists solely in-frame clones and lacks some. The repertoire holds about 400,000 clones, with about 91% as singletons. In the case of this clone: Its antigen remains unidentified.

This sequence was found in a person between 18 and 65 years old who received the Ad26.COV2.S COVID-19 vaccine or a placebo. The sample in question was peripheral blood, obtained in a trial of Ad26.COV2.S vaccine versus placebo.

In DNA form, the CDR3 reads TGTGCCAGCAGTTTCGGACAGTTGAGATCCTCACCCCTCCACTTT. Translating gives CASSFGQLRSSPLHF. The rearrangement joins TRBV28 to TRBJ1-6, with D perhaps matching TRBD1 (6 bases). Trimming stripped 3 bases from V and 10 bases from J, with 16 bases between. The CDR3 is 15 amino acids. Germline V gene data show CDR1 as MDHEN and CDR2 as SYDVKM.